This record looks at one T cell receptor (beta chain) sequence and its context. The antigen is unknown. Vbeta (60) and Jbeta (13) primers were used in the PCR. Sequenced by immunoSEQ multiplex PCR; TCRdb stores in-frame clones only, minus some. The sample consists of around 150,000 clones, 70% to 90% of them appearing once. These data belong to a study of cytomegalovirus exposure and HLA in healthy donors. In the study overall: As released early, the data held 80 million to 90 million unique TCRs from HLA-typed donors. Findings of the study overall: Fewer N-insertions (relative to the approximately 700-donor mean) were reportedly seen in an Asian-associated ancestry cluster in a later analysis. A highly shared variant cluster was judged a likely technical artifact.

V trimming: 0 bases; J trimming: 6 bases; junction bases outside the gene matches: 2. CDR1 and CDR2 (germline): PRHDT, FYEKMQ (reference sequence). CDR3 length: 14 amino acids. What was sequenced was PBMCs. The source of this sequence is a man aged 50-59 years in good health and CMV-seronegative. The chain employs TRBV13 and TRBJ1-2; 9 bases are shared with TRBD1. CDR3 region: CASSLGDRGNGYTF. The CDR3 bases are TGTGCCAGCAGCTTAGGAGACAGGGGGAATGGCTACACCTTC.